The source of this T cell receptor beta chain is a study of cytomegalovirus exposure and HLA in healthy donors. General study results and limits: The study recorded fewer than 200 TCR beta chains that were cytomegalovirus-associated.

This PCR relied on a set of 60 Vbeta primers and 13 Jbeta primers. Profiling relied on immunoSEQ multiplex PCR, and the TCRdb table lists in-frame clones only, not all of them. The table lists about 140,000 clones, about 68% of them singletons. The CDR3 is 13 residues long. Looked up from germline, CDR1 is MNHEY and CDR2 is SMNVEV (reference sequence). Between the trimmed V and J ends, which lost 5 bases and 1 base, there was a span of 3 bases. As for this clone: Its cognate antigen is unknown.

The rearrangement joins TRBV27 to TRBJ2-6; D call uncertain. Specimen: PBMCs. This receptor was obtained from a human donor in good health. CDR3 residues: CASSPSGANVLTF. CDR3 DNA: TGTGCCAGCAGTCCATCTGGGGCCAACGTCCTGACTTTC.